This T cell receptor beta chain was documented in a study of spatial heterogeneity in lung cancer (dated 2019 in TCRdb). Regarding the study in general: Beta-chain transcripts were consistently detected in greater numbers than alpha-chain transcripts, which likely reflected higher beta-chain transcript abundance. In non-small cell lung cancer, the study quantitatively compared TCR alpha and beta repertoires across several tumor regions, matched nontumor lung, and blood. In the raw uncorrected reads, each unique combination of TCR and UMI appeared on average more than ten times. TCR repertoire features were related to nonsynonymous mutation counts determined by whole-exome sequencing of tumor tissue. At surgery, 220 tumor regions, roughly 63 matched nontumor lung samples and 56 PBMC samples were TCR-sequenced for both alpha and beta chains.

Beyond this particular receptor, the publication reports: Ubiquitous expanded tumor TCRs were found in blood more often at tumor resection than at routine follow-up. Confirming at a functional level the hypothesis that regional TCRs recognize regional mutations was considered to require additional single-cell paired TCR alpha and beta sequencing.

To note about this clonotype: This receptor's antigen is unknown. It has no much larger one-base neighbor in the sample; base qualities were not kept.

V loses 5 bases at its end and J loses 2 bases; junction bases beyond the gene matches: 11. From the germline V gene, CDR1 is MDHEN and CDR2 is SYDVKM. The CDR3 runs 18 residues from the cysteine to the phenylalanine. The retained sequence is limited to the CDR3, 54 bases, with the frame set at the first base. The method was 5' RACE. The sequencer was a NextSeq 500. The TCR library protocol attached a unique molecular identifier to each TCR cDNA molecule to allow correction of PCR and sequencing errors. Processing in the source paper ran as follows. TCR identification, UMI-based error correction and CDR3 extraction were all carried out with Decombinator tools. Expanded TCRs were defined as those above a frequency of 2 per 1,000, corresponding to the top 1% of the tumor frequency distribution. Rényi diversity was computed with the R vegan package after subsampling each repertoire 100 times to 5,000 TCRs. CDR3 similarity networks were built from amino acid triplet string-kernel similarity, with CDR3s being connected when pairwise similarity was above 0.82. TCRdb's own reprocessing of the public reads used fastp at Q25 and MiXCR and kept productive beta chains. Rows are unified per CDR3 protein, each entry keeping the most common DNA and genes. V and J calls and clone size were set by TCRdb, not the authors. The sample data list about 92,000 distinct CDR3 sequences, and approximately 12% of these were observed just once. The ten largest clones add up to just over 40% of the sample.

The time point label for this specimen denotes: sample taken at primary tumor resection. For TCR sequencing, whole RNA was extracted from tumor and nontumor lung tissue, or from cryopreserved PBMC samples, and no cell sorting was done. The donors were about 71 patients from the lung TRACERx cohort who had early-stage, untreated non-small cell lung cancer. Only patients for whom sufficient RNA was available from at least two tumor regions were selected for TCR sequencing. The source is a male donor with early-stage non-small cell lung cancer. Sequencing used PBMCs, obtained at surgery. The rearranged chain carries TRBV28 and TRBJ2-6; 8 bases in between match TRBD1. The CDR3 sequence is CASSPSRTGLTGANVLTF. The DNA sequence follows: TGTGCCAGCAGTCCATCCAGGACAGGGTTAACTGGGGCCAACGTCCTGACTTTC.